The present T cell receptor (beta chain) was sequenced within a study of OX40 agonist ivuxolimab in advanced cancers. Overall study: Partial responses were seen in three patients, one with hepatocellular carcinoma and two with cutaneous melanoma.

Profiling relied on immunoSEQ multiplex PCR, and the TCRdb table lists in-frame clones only, not all of them. The sample holds some 100,000 clones, roughly 90% seen once. The CDR3 sequence is 14 residues long. Trimming shortened V by 4 bases and J by 0 bases, and 8 bases separated the two germline ends. Germline assignment: CDR1 SGDLS and CDR2 YYNGEE. Exclusion applied to patients with autoimmune disease history or systemic immunosuppression. V gene TRBV9 combines with J gene TRBJ2-1, with a possible D match to TRBD2 (5 bases). This clonotype was sampled from an adult with an advanced solid tumor such as melanoma, head and neck, liver or kidney cancer. The sequences come from CD4+ or CD8+ T cells sorted from blood, collected in a trial of the OX40 agonist ivuxolimab. The CDR3 DNA sequence: TGTGCCAGCAGCCTACGGGGCTCCTACAATGAGCAGTTCTTC. Protein product: CASSLRGSYNEQFF.